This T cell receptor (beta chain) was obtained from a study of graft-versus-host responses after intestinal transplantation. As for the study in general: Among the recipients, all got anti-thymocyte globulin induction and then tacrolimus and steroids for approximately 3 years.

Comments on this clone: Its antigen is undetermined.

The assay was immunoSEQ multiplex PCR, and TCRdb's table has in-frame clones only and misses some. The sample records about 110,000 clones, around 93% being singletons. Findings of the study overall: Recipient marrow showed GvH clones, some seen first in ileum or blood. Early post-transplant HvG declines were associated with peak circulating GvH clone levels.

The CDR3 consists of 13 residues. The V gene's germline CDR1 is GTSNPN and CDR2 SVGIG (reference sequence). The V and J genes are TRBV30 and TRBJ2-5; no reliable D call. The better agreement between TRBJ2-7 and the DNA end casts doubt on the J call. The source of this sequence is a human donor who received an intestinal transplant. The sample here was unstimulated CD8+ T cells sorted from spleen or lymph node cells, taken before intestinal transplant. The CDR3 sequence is CAWSVSGPYEQYF. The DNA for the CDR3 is TGTGCCTGGAGTGTATCAGGCCCCTACGAGCAGTACTTC.